This T cell receptor (beta chain) was retrieved from a study of blood T cell repertoires in COVID-19. In the study overall: Both acute and convalescent COVID-19 samples were obtained from the United States, Italy and Spain. PBMCs, B-cell-depleted T cells, or T cells provided the cDNA or gDNA that made up the material.

Original data processing: From reference gene primer amplification, estimates of nucleated cell counts were derived. Clones were read by immunoSEQ multiplex PCR, and TCRdb kept only the in-frame ones, dropping some. V and J calls and clone size follow that table, whereas D and trimming were derived from the DNA. The profile shows 250,000 to 300,000 clones, around 87% of them singletons. This CDR3 region has 16 residues. Germline lookup yields CDR1 SGHDT and CDR2 YYEEEE. V lost 0 bases, J lost 3 bases, and 5 bases stayed unmatched. Sequenced input: peripheral blood. This rearrangement joins TRBV5-6 to TRBJ2-2, with 7 bases identical to TRBD1. This TCR was recovered from a man between 18 and 29 years old with active or convalescent COVID-19. The chain's CDR3 is CASSLAGTDYTGELFF. The CDR3 nucleotides read TGTGCCAGCAGCTTGGCCGGGACAGACTACACCGGGGAGCTGTTTTTT.